This paragraph reports one T cell receptor beta chain. Arm-PCR of CDR3 regions with iRepertoire HTBI primers generated TCR beta libraries. TCRdb passed the multiplex PCR reads through MiXCR, listing each CDR3 protein once. The repertoire holds fewer than 400,000 distinct CDR3 sequences, with about 18% as singletons. The time point denotes: newly diagnosed GD, antithyroid drugs for less than 3 months. After RNA was extracted from PBMCs, the TCR library was made from it. The data originate from a study of regulatory T cells in long-lasting Graves disease. The CDR3 loop spans 14 amino acids. V lost 7 bases to trimming and J lost 2 bases, with 14 bases between them. CDR1 MNHNS and CDR2 SASEGT come from the germline V gene.

The V call is TRBV6-1, the J call TRBJ2-5; perhaps D is TRBD1 or TRBD2 (6 bases each). This clonotype was obtained from a female donor with Graves disease. The source was peripheral blood mononuclear cells (PBMCs), collected at new diagnosis, from a patient treated with antithyroid drugs. The DNA for the CDR3 is TGTGCCAGCACAATGGGGGGACAACAAGAGACCCAGTACTTC. Its translation: CASTMGGQQETQYF.